A single sample is the source of the 2 T cell receptor beta chains below, sequenced in a study of cytomegalovirus exposure and HLA in healthy donors. This PCR relied on a set of 60 Vbeta primers and 13 Jbeta primers. Here immunoSEQ multiplex PCR was the method, and the copy in TCRdb shows in-frame clones only, minus some. Of 150,000 to 160,000 clones in the sample, roughly 85% are singletons; the top ten hold roughly 2.4%. Material for sequencing was PBMCs. The source of these receptors is a woman aged 18-30 years in good health and CMV-seronegative.

The rearrangement links TRBV7-2 to TRBJ1-5; D gene ambiguous. CDR3 length: 16 residues. CDR1 and CDR2 from the germline V gene are SGHTA and FQGNSA. V was pared by 0 bases and J by 0 bases, with 9 bases between. As DNA, the CDR3 is TGTGCCAGCAGCTTAGCGAGTCTTGATAGCAATCAGCCCCAGCATTTT. Protein: CASSLASLDSNQPQHF. The full variable domain, completed using reference TRBV7-2 and TRBJ1-5, is GAGVSQSPSNKVTEKGKDVELRCDPISGHTALYWYRQSLGQGLEFLIYFQGNSAPDKSGLPSDRFSAERTGGSVSTLTIQRTQQEDSAVYLCASSLASLDSNQPQHFGDGTRLSIL.

The V and J genes are TRBV5-1 and TRBJ2-3; tentative D call: TRBD1 (8 bases). V lost 5 bases, J lost 6 bases, and 16 bases lay in between. Germline values: CDR1 SGHRS, CDR2 YFSETQ. The CDR3 covers 14 residues. The CDR3 DNA sequence: TGCGCCAGCAGTTCACAGGGGGGGGCGGATACGCAGTATTTT. Its protein product is CASSSQGGADTQYF.